This TCR beta chain was recovered during a study of T cells in Graves' hyperthyroidism and ophthalmopathy. Germline V gives CDR1 SGHRS, CDR2 YFSETQ. The CDR3 totals 14 residues. Trimming stripped 4 bases from V and 1 base from J, with 11 bases between. This clonotype was detected ten times or more. Using RNA transcripts as the source, TCR beta CDR3 regions were amplified. Using the HTBI primer set, a first-round RT-PCR was run on the TCR CDR3. Using its own MiXCR run on the multiplex PCR reads, TCRdb lists one record per CDR3 protein. Altogether approximately 95,000 distinct CDR3 sequences are present, 40% being singletons, with the ten largest covering about a tenth.

The sequencing sample was made of peripheral blood or thyroid tissue (not recorded which). The chain has TRBV5-1 and TRBJ2-5; TRBD1 might be the D (6 bases). The TCR was taken from a woman in her 30s with Graves' hyperthyroidism. DNA of the CDR3: TGCGCCAGCAGCCGTACAGGGTCCCAAGAGACCCAGTACTTC. Residues: CASSRTGSQETQYF.